These T cell receptor beta chains were read from a single sample in a study of blood T cell repertoires in COVID-19. Profiling relied on immunoSEQ multiplex PCR, and the TCRdb table lists in-frame clones only, not all of them. This repertoire shows 300,000 to 350,000 clones, about nine tenths found once; its top ten account for less than 5%. Sequencing was carried out using peripheral blood. The origin of the receptors is a woman aged 60-75 years with COVID-19, enrolled during active disease. Both conserved end residues are part of each CDR3. A D gene is named only where the DNA matches it firmly. Where a row states a size, it is once, few, many or the class of an expanded clone; other rows omit it.

CDR3 DNA: TGCGCCAGCAGCCCCGGGACTAGCCACCCCGGGGAGCTGTTTTTT; CDR3 protein: CASSPGTSHPGELFF; V gene: TRBV5-1; J gene: TRBJ2-2; clone size: .; D gene: TRBD2
CDR3 DNA: TGTGCCAGCTCACCACCGGGAGGAGACCCCTATAATTCACCCCTCCACTTT; CDR3 protein: CASSPPGGDPYNSPLHF; V gene: TRBV18; J gene: TRBJ1-6; clone size: .; D gene: .
CDR3 DNA: TGCGCCAGCAGCCAGCCGGGAAGAGAAAACTATGGCTACACCTTC; CDR3 protein: CASSQPGRENYGYTF; V gene: TRBV4-1; J gene: TRBJ1-2; clone size: .; D gene: .
CDR3 DNA: TGTGCCAGCAGTTCGAGAGACAGGGTGGCCGAGCAGTACTTC; CDR3 protein: CASSSRDRVAEQYF; V gene: TRBV27; J gene: TRBJ2-7; clone size: once; D gene: TRBD1
CDR3 DNA: TGCGCCAGCAGCCATCCGGGACAGCCAAATCAGCCCCAGCATTTT; CDR3 protein: CASSHPGQPNQPQHF; V gene: TRBV4-1; J gene: TRBJ1-5; clone size: few; D gene: TRBD1
CDR3 DNA: TGTGCCAGCAGCTCCCGCCGCCGGGGAGTCACCATATATTTT; CDR3 protein: CASSSRRRGVTIYF; V gene: TRBV5-6; J gene: TRBJ1-3; clone size: .; D gene: .
CDR3 DNA: TGTGCCAGCAGCTACGGACAGCCTGTTATGAACACTGAAGCTTTCTTT; CDR3 protein: CASSYGQPVMNTEAFF; V gene: TRBV7-8; J gene: TRBJ1-1; clone size: .; D gene: .
CDR3 DNA: TGTGCCAGCAGGAACCGGGACAGGGTGGATACGCAGTATTTT; CDR3 protein: CASRNRDRVDTQYF; V gene: TRBV6-5; J gene: TRBJ2-3; clone size: .; D gene: TRBD1
CDR3 DNA: TGTGCCAGCGGTAGGAGGGGACCCCTCTCTGGAAACACCATATATTTT; CDR3 protein: CASGRRGPLSGNTIYF; V gene: TRBV5-4; J gene: TRBJ1-3; clone size: .; D gene: .
CDR3 DNA: TGTGCCAGCAGCCCGAGGGGGAATGAAAAACTGTTTTTT; CDR3 protein: CASSPRGNEKLFF; V gene: TRBV3-1/TRBV3-2; J gene: TRBJ1-4; clone size: .; D gene: .
CDR3 DNA: TGTGCCAGCAGCCTCGGAGACAGGGAGGTCGCTGAAGCTTTCTTT; CDR3 protein: CASSLGDREVAEAFF; V gene: TRBV7-9; J gene: TRBJ1-1; clone size: .; D gene: TRBD1
CDR3 DNA: TGTGCCAGCATAGGACTAGGATTCGGTGAGCAGTTCTTC; CDR3 protein: CASIGLGFGEQFF; V gene: TRBV2; J gene: TRBJ2-1; clone size: .; D gene: TRBD2
CDR3 DNA: TGTGCTAGCAGCGCCGAGGGACTAGCGGGGGTTGAGCAGTTCTTC; CDR3 protein: CASSAEGLAGVEQFF; V gene: TRBV7-7; J gene: TRBJ2-1; clone size: .; D gene: TRBD2
CDR3 DNA: TGTGCCAGCAGCTTAGACGGGACAGGTTCAACTGAAGCTTTCTTT; CDR3 protein: CASSLDGTGSTEAFF; V gene: TRBV7-9; J gene: TRBJ1-1; clone size: .; D gene: TRBD1
CDR3 DNA: TGCGCCAGCAGCTTGGAGGGGGATGGCTACACCTTC; CDR3 protein: CASSLEGDGYTF; V gene: TRBV5-1; J gene: TRBJ1-2; clone size: .; D gene: .
CDR3 DNA: TGTGCCTGGAATTCCGACAAGGGGGCCGGGGAGCTGTTTTTT; CDR3 protein: CAWNSDKGAGELFF; V gene: TRBV30; J gene: TRBJ2-2; clone size: .; D gene: .
CDR3 DNA: TGTGCCAGCAGTTCACCCCCGGGACTGGGTCTCAATGAGCAGTTCTTC; CDR3 protein: CASSSPPGLGLNEQFF; V gene: TRBV27; J gene: TRBJ2-1; clone size: .; D gene: .
CDR3 DNA: TGTGCCAGCAGTGAAGCCACAGGGGGCACTGAAGCTTTCTTT; CDR3 protein: CASSEATGGTEAFF; V gene: TRBV6-1; J gene: TRBJ1-1; clone size: few; D gene: TRBD1
CDR3 DNA: TGTGCCAGCAGCTCGGGACAGCTGAATGAAAAACTGTTTTTT; CDR3 protein: CASSSGQLNEKLFF; V gene: TRBV5-4; J gene: TRBJ1-4; clone size: .; D gene: TRBD1
CDR3 DNA: TGTGCCAGCAGTGAATTGGGGGCCCTAGCCAAAAACATTCAGTACTTC; CDR3 protein: CASSELGALAKNIQYF; V gene: TRBV6-1; J gene: TRBJ2-4; clone size: .; D gene: .
CDR3 DNA: TGTGCCACCAGCCGGTTCGGGACAGGGGGTTACAATGAGCAGTTCTTC; CDR3 protein: CATSRFGTGGYNEQFF; V gene: TRBV15; J gene: TRBJ2-1; clone size: .; D gene: TRBD1
CDR3 DNA: TGTGCCAGCCCGAACCGGGACAGGCCTATTAGGAGCAATCAGCCCCAGCATTTT; CDR3 protein: CASPNRDRPIRSNQPQHF; V gene: TRBV28; J gene: TRBJ1-5; clone size: .; D gene: TRBD1
CDR3 DNA: TGTGCCAGCAACCCCGGGACAGGGGACACTGAAGCTTTCTTT; CDR3 protein: CASNPGTGDTEAFF; V gene: TRBV27; J gene: TRBJ1-1; clone size: .; D gene: TRBD1
CDR3 DNA: TGTGCCAGCAGCCCGGGAGACTTAGCGGGGGGGCCGGAGACCCAGTACTTC; CDR3 protein: CASSPGDLAGGPETQYF; V gene: TRBV4-2; J gene: TRBJ2-5; clone size: .; D gene: TRBD2
CDR3 DNA: TGTGCCAGCAGCTTGAGTGGGACAGGGAGAGCACCCCTCCACTTT; CDR3 protein: CASSLSGTGRAPLHF; V gene: TRBV5-8; J gene: TRBJ1-6; clone size: .; D gene: TRBD1
CDR3 DNA: TGTGCCAGCAGCTTTTCCGGGGATGTAACTAATGAAAAACTGTTTTTT; CDR3 protein: CASSFSGDVTNEKLFF; V gene: TRBV5-8; J gene: TRBJ1-4; clone size: .; D gene: .
CDR3 DNA: TGTGCCAGCAGCTTAGCGTCGGGGGTTGCTAACTATGGCTACACCTTC; CDR3 protein: CASSLASGVANYGYTF; V gene: TRBV7-8; J gene: TRBJ1-2; clone size: .; D gene: .
CDR3 DNA: TGTGCCAGCAGCTTACGGGGACAGGGTAATGAAAAACTGTTTTTT; CDR3 protein: CASSLRGQGNEKLFF; V gene: TRBV13; J gene: TRBJ1-4; clone size: .; D gene: TRBD1
CDR3 DNA: TGTGCCAGTAGGCCGGGGACTATTGGAAACACCATATATTTT; CDR3 protein: CASRPGTIGNTIYF; V gene: TRBV19; J gene: TRBJ1-3; clone size: .; D gene: .
CDR3 DNA: TGTGCCAGCTCAGCGGGGTCGGACTCCCCAGCGGGTGGCTACACCTTC; CDR3 protein: CASSAGSDSPAGGYTF; V gene: TRBV18; J gene: TRBJ1-2; clone size: .; D gene: .
CDR3 DNA: TGTGCCAGCAGCTTAATGGGAGGCGGCACTGAAGCTTTCTTT; CDR3 protein: CASSLMGGGTEAFF; V gene: TRBV7-3; J gene: TRBJ1-1; clone size: .; D gene: .
CDR3 DNA: TGCGCCAGCACTCGGACTAGCGGGGGTGTCCCCCACGAGCAGTACTTC; CDR3 protein: CASTRTSGGVPHEQYF; V gene: TRBV10-1; J gene: TRBJ2-7; clone size: .; D gene: TRBD2
CDR3 DNA: TGCGCCAGCAGCTTGGGCCGACAGGGGGCGTATGGGGCCAACGTCCTGACTTTC; CDR3 protein: CASSLGRQGAYGANVLTF; V gene: TRBV5-1; J gene: TRBJ2-6; clone size: .; D gene: TRBD1
CDR3 DNA: TGTGCCAGCACCCACAAGTACAGGGTGAACACTGAAGCTTTCTTT; CDR3 protein: CASTHKYRVNTEAFF; V gene: TRBV6-5; J gene: TRBJ1-1; clone size: .; D gene: .
CDR3 DNA: TGTGCCAGCAGCTTTTATCGGGGTGGCACTGAAGCTTTCTTT; CDR3 protein: CASSFYRGGTEAFF; V gene: TRBV11-2; J gene: TRBJ1-1; clone size: .; D gene: .
CDR3 DNA: TGTGCTAGTGGACAAGGAGACGCGCGCACTGAAGCTTTCTTT; CDR3 protein: CASGQGDARTEAFF; V gene: TRBV12-5; J gene: TRBJ1-1; clone size: .; D gene: .
CDR3 DNA: TGCGCCAGCAGCCGACAGGGGGCGCCTACTAATGAAAAACTGTTTTTT; CDR3 protein: CASSRQGAPTNEKLFF; V gene: TRBV5-1; J gene: TRBJ1-4; clone size: .; D gene: TRBD1
CDR3 DNA: TGTGCCAGCAGCAGGGACAGAAACAATGAGCAGTTCTTC; CDR3 protein: CASSRDRNNEQFF; V gene: TRBV7-3; J gene: TRBJ2-1; clone size: .; D gene: TRBD1
CDR3 DNA: TGTGCCAGCAGTTACCGATCCGGGGGGGCTTTCAATGAGCAGTTCTTC; CDR3 protein: CASSYRSGGAFNEQFF; V gene: TRBV6-5; J gene: TRBJ2-1; clone size: once; D gene: TRBD2
CDR3 DNA: TGTGCCATCGGGCGGTCAGGGATGAACACTGAAGCTTTCTTT; CDR3 protein: CAIGRSGMNTEAFF; V gene: TRBV3-1/TRBV3-2; J gene: TRBJ1-1; clone size: .; D gene: .
CDR3 DNA: TGTGCCAGCAGTTTCGAGGAGGCAGCTTTCTTT; CDR3 protein: CASSFEEAAFF; V gene: TRBV12-3/TRBV12-4; J gene: TRBJ1-1; clone size: .; D gene: .
CDR3 DNA: TGTGCCAGCTCACCAGTAACAGATACGCAGTATTTT; CDR3 protein: CASSPVTDTQYF; V gene: TRBV18; J gene: TRBJ2-3; clone size: .; D gene: .
CDR3 DNA: TGTGCCACCAGTGACCCAACAGGGGGCAATCAGCCCCAGCATTTT; CDR3 protein: CATSDPTGGNQPQHF; V gene: TRBV24-1; J gene: TRBJ1-5; clone size: few; D gene: TRBD1
CDR3 DNA: TGTGCCAGCAGCTTAGTCGGGGGGGCCGAAGATACGCAGTATTTT; CDR3 protein: CASSLVGGAEDTQYF; V gene: TRBV11-2; J gene: TRBJ2-3; clone size: .; D gene: TRBD2
CDR3 DNA: TGTGCCAGCAATAGCGGGGGGGTAGGGTCAGATACGCAGTATTTT; CDR3 protein: CASNSGGVGSDTQYF; V gene: TRBV19; J gene: TRBJ2-3; clone size: .; D gene: TRBD2
CDR3 DNA: TGTGCCAGCAGCCAAGGGGGCATGAAGACCCAGTACTTC; CDR3 protein: CASSQGGMKTQYF; V gene: TRBV4-2; J gene: TRBJ2-5; clone size: .; D gene: .
CDR3 DNA: TGTGCCAGCAGTGAATACGGGACAAAAGGGCTGGGCACTGAAGCTTTCTTT; CDR3 protein: CASSEYGTKGLGTEAFF; V gene: TRBV6-1; J gene: TRBJ1-1; clone size: once; D gene: .
CDR3 DNA: TGTGCCAGCAGTCCCCGACTAGCGGGGGAGAGAGATACGCAGTATTTT; CDR3 protein: CASSPRLAGERDTQYF; V gene: TRBV6-4; J gene: TRBJ2-3; clone size: once; D gene: TRBD2
CDR3 DNA: TGTGCCAGCAGTTCACCGGGACGGGGGGCAACTAATGAAAAACTGTTTTTT; CDR3 protein: CASSSPGRGATNEKLFF; V gene: TRBV28; J gene: TRBJ1-4; clone size: .; D gene: .
CDR3 DNA: TGTGCCAGCAGCTTAGCCTTCGGAGTAGGTGAAGCTTTCTTT; CDR3 protein: CASSLAFGVGEAFF; V gene: TRBV7-2; J gene: TRBJ1-1; clone size: .; D gene: .
CDR3 DNA: TGTGCCAGCAGTTTCTCCGGACAGGGTCTGAGAAAACTGTTTTTT; CDR3 protein: CASSFSGQGLRKLFF; V gene: TRBV28; J gene: TRBJ1-4; clone size: .; D gene: TRBD1
CDR3 DNA: TGTGCCAGCCGCGCTCCGGGGGGCTACGAGCAGTACTTC; CDR3 protein: CASRAPGGYEQYF; V gene: TRBV5-4; J gene: TRBJ2-7; clone size: few; D gene: TRBD2
CDR3 DNA: TGTGCCAGTAGTAAAACCTGGGGGGACGCTAGCTCGAACACCGGGGAGCTGTTTTTT; CDR3 protein: CASSKTWGDASSNTGELFF; V gene: TRBV19; J gene: TRBJ2-2; clone size: .; D gene: .